These 22 T cell receptor beta chains share one sample of origin, sequenced in a study of graft-versus-host responses after intestinal transplantation (dated by TCRdb to 2020 to 2023). According to the study, the label for this sample's time point signals: cells obtained before transplantation from donor or recipient. The antigens these receptors bind are not known. Library construction relied on the immunoSEQ multiplex PCR assay. Drawn from immuneACCESS, this table holds only the in-frame rearrangements with V and J called that TCRdb kept. Clones are partly lost; checked studies trace under half to an unresolved V gene and leave the rest unexplained. This sample has roughly 120,000 clones in its table, and approximately 92% of those were observed once. Roughly 0.11% of the sample lies in the top ten. Specimen: unstimulated CD4+ T cells sorted from spleen or lymph node cells, collected before intestinal transplant. The origin of the receptors is a human donor who received an intestinal transplant.

The gene calls are TRBV27 and TRBJ2-7; weak D call: TRBD2 (6 bases). This CDR3 has 13 amino acids. The germline CDR1 and CDR2 sequences are MNHEY and SMNVEV (reference sequence). Trimming stripped 7 bases from V and 5 bases from J, with 15 bases between. The CDR3 coding sequence is TGTGCCAGCAAGCATCGGGAGCCCGACGAGCAGTACTTC. It specifies CASKHREPDEQYF.

The chain is built from TRBV29-1 and TRBJ2-5; D is possibly TRBD1 (5 bases). The V gene lost 4 bases and the J gene lost 2 bases, with 14 bases spanning the gap. Germline V lookup: CDR1 SQVTM, CDR2 ANQGSEA. The CDR3 runs to 14 residues. The CDR3 is CSVASGTGQETQYF. As DNA, the CDR3 is TGCAGCGTTGCCTCCGGAACAGGTCAAGAGACCCAGTACTTC.

This clone appeared a single time. The rearrangement uses TRBV6-1 and TRBJ2-1; D might be TRBD2 (6 bases). This CDR3 comprises 14 residues. CDR1 and CDR2 (germline): MNHNS, SASEGT. V was trimmed by 7 bases and J by 3 bases, leaving 13 bases between them. The CDR3 DNA sequence: TGTGCCAGCAAGCAGGGACTTGACTACAATGAGCAGTTCTTC. This translates into CASKQGLDYNEQFF.

The V call is TRBV4-1, the J call TRBJ2-5; D unclear. The V end was cut by 8 bases, the J end by 3 bases, with 10 bases between. Germline V gives CDR1 MGHRA, CDR2 YSYEKL. There are 12 residues in the CDR3. The CDR3 bases are TGCGCCAGCCGAGGTAGAGAAGAGACCCAGTACTTC. Amino acid sequence: CASRGREETQYF.

V usage is TRBV25-1 and J usage is TRBJ2-7; D assignment may be TRBD1 or TRBD2 (5 bases each). The germline V gene encodes CDR1 MGHDK and CDR2 SYGVNS. The length of the CDR3 is 15 residues. Trimming removed 5 bases from V and 7 bases from J, with 21 bases in between. The CDR3 region is CASSPAGTHLREQYF. The CDR3 DNA is TGTGCCAGCAGTCCTGCCGGGACCCACTTGAGAGAGCAGTACTTC.

V and J are TRBV4-2 and TRBJ2-1; 14 nucleotides match TRBD2. From germline, CDR1 is LGHNA and CDR2 YNFKEQ. The CDR3 is 20 amino acids. V gave up 4 bases and J gave up 0 bases; unmatched junction bases: 11. CDR3 DNA sequence: TGTGCCAGCAGCCTCAGACTAGCGGGAGGGCTCATGAGCTCCTACAATGAGCAGTTCTTC. It yields the protein CASSLRLAGGLMSSYNEQFF.

The genes are TRBV2 and TRBJ2-2; 9 bases line up with TRBD1. Losses at the gene ends were 8 bases for V and 2 bases for J; bases not matched to a gene: 3. The germline V gene has CDR1 SNHLY and CDR2 FYNNEI. CDR3 size: 14 residues. The CDR3 region is CASDRGTNTGELFF. The CDR3 DNA sequence: TGTGCCAGCGACAGGGGGACTAACACCGGGGAGCTGTTTTTT.

The chain recombines TRBV19 with TRBJ1-1; unclear D gene. The germline V and J ends were trimmed by 8 bases and 0 bases, with 19 bases remaining between them. Germline V gives CDR1 LNHDA, CDR2 SQIVND (reference sequence). CDR3 size: 16 residues. The CDR3 coding sequence is TGTGCCAGTTCCCGCACGGCGGGGAAATTGAACACTGAAGCTTTCTTT. Its protein is CASSRTAGKLNTEAFF.

V is TRBV5-4 and J is TRBJ2-7; 7 bases align to TRBD1. The length of the CDR3 is 13 residues. V gave up 1 base and J gave up 5 bases; unmatched junction bases: 3. The germline V gene has CDR1 SGHNT and CDR2 YYREEE (reference sequence). The CDR3 DNA reads as TGTGCCAGCAGCTTGCAGGGGGTTAACGAGCAGTACTTC. It translates to CASSLQGVNEQYF.

The chain couples TRBV5-1 to TRBJ1-1, with 7 bases fitting TRBD1. This CDR3 has 16 amino acids. Trimming removed 5 bases from V and 0 bases from J; junction bases left unmatched: 10. Per germline, CDR1 SGHRS and CDR2 YFSETQ. The CDR3, as DNA: TGCGCCAGCAGTTATACTCCGGGACAGATGAACACTGAAGCTTTCTTT. Translation: CASSYTPGQMNTEAFF.

The chain has TRBV11-3 and TRBJ2-3; D call uncertain. The germline V gene encodes CDR1 SGHNT and CDR2 YENEEA. This CDR3 is 14 amino acids long. Deletions cut 0 bases from V and 6 bases from J, with 10 bases between. The DNA for the CDR3 is TGTGCCAGCAGCTTAGATCTCAGGATGGATACGCAGTATTTT. As protein: CASSLDLRMDTQYF.

This chain joins TRBV2 and TRBJ2-7; no definite D call. The CDR3 is 13 amino acids. The germline V and J ends were trimmed by 3 bases and 3 bases, with 9 bases remaining between them. Germline V gene sequence: CDR1 SNHLY, CDR2 FYNNEI. CDR3 coding DNA: TGTGCCAGCAGTGAGGGCAGAAACTACGAGCAGTACTTC. This translates into CASSEGRNYEQYF.

The chain links TRBV6-6 to TRBJ2-7; D is perhaps TRBD2 (6 bases). Germline lookup yields CDR1 MNHNY and CDR2 SVGAGI (reference sequence). Trimming left V 6 bases short and J 6 bases short, with 18 bases between. This CDR3 spans 14 amino acids. Here the CDR3 reads CASSLGTAVPEQYF. The CDR3 DNA reads as TGTGCCAGCAGCCTCGGGACTGCGGTTCCCGAGCAGTACTTC.

This chain connects TRBV5-8 to TRBJ2-1, with D tentatively TRBD2 (6 bases). V was shortened by 3 bases and J by 8 bases, with 24 bases between the two germline ends. The CDR3 runs to 17 residues. Germline loops: CDR1 SGHTS, CDR2 YDEGEE. In DNA form, the CDR3 reads TGTGCCAGCAGCTGGGGCGTATTGACCCACGGGAGCGATGAGCAGTTCTTC. It translates to CASSWGVLTHGSDEQFF.

This chain joins TRBV4-1 and TRBJ1-4, with D possibly being TRBD1 (5 bases). Germline loops: CDR1 MGHRA, CDR2 YSYEKL. The CDR3 is 17 amino acids. The V and J ends lost 0 bases and 8 bases respectively, with 19 bases between them. Here the CDR3 reads CASSQDPGGGAGEKLFF. The CDR3 DNA is TGCGCCAGCAGCCAAGATCCGGGGGGAGGGGCAGGGGAAAAACTGTTTTTT.

V is TRBV18 and J is TRBJ2-6; 7 nucleotides line up with TRBD1. The germline V gene encodes CDR1 KGHSH and CDR2 LQKENI. Trimming at V came to 4 bases and at J to 1 base, leaving 7 bases not matched to a gene. The CDR3 consists of 17 residues. CDR3 residues: CASSLRQGKSGANVLTF. Written as DNA, the CDR3 is TGTGCCAGCTCACTTCGACAGGGCAAGTCTGGGGCCAACGTCCTGACTTTC. Using reference TRBV18 and TRBJ2-6 for the parts outside the CDR3, the full variable domain is NAGVMQNPRHLVRRRGQEARLRCSPMKGHSHVYWYRQLPEEGLKFMVYLQKENIIDESGMPKERFSAEFPKEGPSILRIQQVVRGDSAAYFCASSLRQGKSGANVLTFGAGSRLTVL.

The sample holds one count of this clone. Other nucleotide sequences in the sample specify the same CDR3. J is TRBJ2-7 and V is TRBV18, with a possible D match to TRBD1 (6 bases). The CDR3 has 13 residues. V lost 3 bases and J 4 bases, leaving 10 bases between the germline ends. CDR1 is KGHSH, CDR2 LQKENI, per germline. The CDR3 DNA sequence: TGTGCCAGCTCACCGCTCGACAGGTACGAGCAGTACTTC. This sequence encodes CASSPLDRYEQYF.

This rearrangement joins TRBV19 to TRBJ2-2; the match to TRBD2 covers 8 bases. Trimming at V came to 5 bases and at J to 2 bases, leaving 4 bases not matched to a gene. The CDR3 totals 15 residues. The germline V gene encodes CDR1 LNHDA and CDR2 SQIVND (reference sequence). CDR3 nucleotides: TGTGCCAGTAGTCCAGCGGGAGTAAACACCGGGGAGCTGTTTTTT. It encodes CASSPAGVNTGELFF.

The V gene is TRBV5-1, the J gene TRBJ1-2; TRBD1 matches at 7 bases. V lost 4 bases to trimming and J lost 5 bases; unmatched junction nucleotides: 11. The CDR3 covers 15 residues. Germline CDR1 reads SGHRS; CDR2 reads YFSETQ. The CDR3: CASSTDRAKSYGYTF. The CDR3 coding sequence is TGCGCCAGCAGCACCGACAGGGCGAAGTCTTATGGCTACACCTTC.

The V and J genes are TRBV2 and TRBJ2-1; D gene unclear. Germline CDR1 SNHLY, CDR2 FYNNEI. The CDR3 consists of 13 residues. Trimming cost V 5 bases and J 5 bases, with 10 bases left between them. The CDR3: CASSTGPNNEQFF. The CDR3 coding sequence is TGTGCCAGCAGTACCGGCCCTAACAATGAGCAGTTCTTC.

This rearrangement joins TRBV27 to TRBJ2-6, with D perhaps TRBD1 (6 bases). The V end was cut by 3 bases, the J end by 1 base, with 13 bases between. Germline lookup yields CDR1 MNHEY and CDR2 SMNVEV (reference sequence). The CDR3 is made up of 17 amino acids. CDR3: CASSLVYRGSGANVLTF. The CDR3 region has the DNA TGTGCCAGCAGTTTGGTTTATAGGGGGTCTGGGGCCAACGTCCTGACTTTC.

This chain joins TRBV5-1 and TRBJ2-7; TRBD2 is a possible D gene (6 bases). Germline-derived CDR1 and CDR2 are SGHRS and YFSETQ. V gave up 3 bases and J gave up 5 bases, with 18 bases separating them. CDR3 length: 15 residues. The chain's CDR3 is CASSSRGASANEQYF. In nucleotides, the CDR3 is TGCGCCAGCAGCTCGCGAGGGGCTAGCGCAAACGAGCAGTACTTC. Looking up the rest from reference TRBV5-1 and TRBJ2-7 gives the full variable domain: KAGVTQTPRYLIKTRGQQVTLSCSPISGHRSVSWYQQTPGQGLQFLFEYFSETQRNKGNFPGRFSGRQFSNSRSEMNVSTLELGDSALYLCASSSRGASANEQYFGPGTRLTVT.